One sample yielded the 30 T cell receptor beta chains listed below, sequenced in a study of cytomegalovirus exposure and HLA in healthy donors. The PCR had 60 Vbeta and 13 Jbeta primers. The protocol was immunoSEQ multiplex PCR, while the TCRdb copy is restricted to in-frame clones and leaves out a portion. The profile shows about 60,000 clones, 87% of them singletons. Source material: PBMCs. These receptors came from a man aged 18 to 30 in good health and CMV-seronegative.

The CDR3 here is CESRGSVYGYTF. The DNA of the CDR3 is TGTGAGTCCCGGGGGAGTGTCTATGGCTACACCTTC. The chain joins TRBV30 to TRBJ1-2, with D possibly being TRBD1 (5 bases). The germline V gene encodes CDR1 GTSNPN and CDR2 SVGIG (reference sequence). The CDR3 totals 12 residues.

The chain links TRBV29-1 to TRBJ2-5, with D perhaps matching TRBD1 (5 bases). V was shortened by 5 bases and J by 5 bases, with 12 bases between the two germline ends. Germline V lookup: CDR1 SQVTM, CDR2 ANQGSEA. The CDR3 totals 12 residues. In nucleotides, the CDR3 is TGCAGCGTTAGGGGCCTAGGCGAGACCCAGTACTTC. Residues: CSVRGLGETQYF.

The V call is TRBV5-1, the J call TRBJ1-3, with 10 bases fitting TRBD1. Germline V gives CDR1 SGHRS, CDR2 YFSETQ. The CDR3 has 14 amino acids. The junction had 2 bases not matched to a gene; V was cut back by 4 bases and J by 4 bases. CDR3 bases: TGCGCCAGCAGCGTGGGACAGGGGGGAAACACCATATATTTT. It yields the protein CASSVGQGGNTIYF. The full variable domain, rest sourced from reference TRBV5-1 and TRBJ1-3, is KAGVTQTPRYLIKTRGQQVTLSCSPISGHRSVSWYQQTPGQGLQFLFEYFSETQRNKGNFPGRFSGRQFSNSRSEMNVSTLELGDSALYLCASSVGQGGNTIYFGEGSWLTVV.

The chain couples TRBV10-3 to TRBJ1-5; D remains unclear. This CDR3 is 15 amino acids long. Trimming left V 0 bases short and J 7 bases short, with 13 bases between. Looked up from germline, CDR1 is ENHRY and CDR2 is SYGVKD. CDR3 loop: CAISESGSGVQPQHF. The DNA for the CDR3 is TGTGCCATCAGTGAGTCAGGCAGCGGGGTACAGCCCCAGCATTTT.

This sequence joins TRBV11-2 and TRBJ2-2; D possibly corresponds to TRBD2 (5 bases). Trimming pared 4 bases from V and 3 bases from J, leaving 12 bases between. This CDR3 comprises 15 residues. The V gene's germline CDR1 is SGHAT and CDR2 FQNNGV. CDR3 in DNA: TGTGCCAGCAGCTACCCGGGGTGGGACACCGGGGAGCTGTTTTTT. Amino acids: CASSYPGWDTGELFF.

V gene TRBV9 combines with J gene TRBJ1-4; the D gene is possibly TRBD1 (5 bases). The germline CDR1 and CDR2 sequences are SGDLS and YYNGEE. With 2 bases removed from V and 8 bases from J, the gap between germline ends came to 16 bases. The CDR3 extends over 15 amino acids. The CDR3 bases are TGTGCCAGCAGCGTCGCTCTGGGGCTTGGCGAAAAACTGTTTTTT. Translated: CASSVALGLGEKLFF. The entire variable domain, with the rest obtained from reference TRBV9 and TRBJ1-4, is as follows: DSGVTQTPKHLITATGQRVTLRCSPRSGDLSVYWYQQSLDQGLQFLIQYYNGEERAKGNILERFSAQQFPDLHSELNLSSLELGDSALYFCASSVALGLGEKLFFGSGTQLSVL.

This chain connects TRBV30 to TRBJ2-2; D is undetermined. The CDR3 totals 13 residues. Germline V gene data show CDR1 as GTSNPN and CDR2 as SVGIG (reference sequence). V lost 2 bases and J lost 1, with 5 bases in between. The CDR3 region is CAWSRGNTGELFF. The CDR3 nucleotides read TGTGCCTGGAGTCGCGGGAACACCGGGGAGCTGTTTTTT.

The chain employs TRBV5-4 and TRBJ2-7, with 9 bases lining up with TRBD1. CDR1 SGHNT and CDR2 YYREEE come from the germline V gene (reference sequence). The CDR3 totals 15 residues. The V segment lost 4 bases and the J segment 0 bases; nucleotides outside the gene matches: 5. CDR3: CASSKDRGASYEQYF. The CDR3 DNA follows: TGTGCCAGCAGCAAAGACAGGGGGGCCTCCTACGAGCAGTACTTC.

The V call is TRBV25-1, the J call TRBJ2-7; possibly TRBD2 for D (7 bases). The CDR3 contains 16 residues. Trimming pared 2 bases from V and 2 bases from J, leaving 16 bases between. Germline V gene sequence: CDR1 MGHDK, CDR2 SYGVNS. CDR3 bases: TGTGCCAGCAGTGAACCCTCAAGGGGGGGGACCTACGAGCAGTACTTC. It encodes CASSEPSRGGTYEQYF.

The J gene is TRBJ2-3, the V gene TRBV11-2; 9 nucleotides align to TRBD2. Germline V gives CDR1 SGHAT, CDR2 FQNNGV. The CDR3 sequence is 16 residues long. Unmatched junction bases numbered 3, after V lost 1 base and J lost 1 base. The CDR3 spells CASSLGAGGGTDTQYF. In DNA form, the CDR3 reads TGTGCCAGCAGCTTAGGAGCGGGGGGCGGCACAGATACGCAGTATTTT.

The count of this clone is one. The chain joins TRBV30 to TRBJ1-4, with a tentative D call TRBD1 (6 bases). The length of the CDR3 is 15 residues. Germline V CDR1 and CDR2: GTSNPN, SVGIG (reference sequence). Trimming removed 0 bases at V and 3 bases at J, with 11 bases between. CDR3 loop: CAWSVIGGPNEKLFF. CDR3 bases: TGTGCCTGGAGTGTAATAGGGGGTCCTAATGAAAAACTGTTTTTT. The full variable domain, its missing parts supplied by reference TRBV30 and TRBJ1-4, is SQTIHQWPATLVQPVGSPLSLECTVEGTSNPNLYWYRQAAGRGLQLLFYSVGIGQISSEVPQNLSASRPQDRQFILSSKKLLLSDSGFYLCAWSVIGGPNEKLFFGSGTQLSVL.

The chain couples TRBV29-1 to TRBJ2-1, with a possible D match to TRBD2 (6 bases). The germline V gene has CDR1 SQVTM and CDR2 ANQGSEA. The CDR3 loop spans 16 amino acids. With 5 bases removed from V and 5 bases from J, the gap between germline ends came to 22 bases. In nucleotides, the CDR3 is TGCAGCGTTTGGGGGGAGAGGAGCCGAGGGCACAATGAGCAGTTCTTC. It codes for CSVWGERSRGHNEQFF.

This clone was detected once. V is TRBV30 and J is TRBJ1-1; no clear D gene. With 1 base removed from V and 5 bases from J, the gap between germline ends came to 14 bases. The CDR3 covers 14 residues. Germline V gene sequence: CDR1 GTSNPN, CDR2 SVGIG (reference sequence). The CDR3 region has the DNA TGTGCCTGGAGTGAGGAGATTGTGAGGACTGAAGCTTTCTTT. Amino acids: CAWSEEIVRTEAFF.

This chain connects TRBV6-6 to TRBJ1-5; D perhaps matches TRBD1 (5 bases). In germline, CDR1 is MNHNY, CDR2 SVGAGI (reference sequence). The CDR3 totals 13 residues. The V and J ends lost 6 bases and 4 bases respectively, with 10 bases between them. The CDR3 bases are TGTGCCAGCAGCCGACAGAATAATCAGCCCCAGCATTTT. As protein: CASSRQNNQPQHF.

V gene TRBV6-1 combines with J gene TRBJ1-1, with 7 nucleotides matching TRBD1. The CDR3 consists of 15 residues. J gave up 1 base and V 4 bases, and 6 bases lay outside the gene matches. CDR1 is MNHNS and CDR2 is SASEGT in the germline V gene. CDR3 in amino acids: CASSARDSANTEAFF. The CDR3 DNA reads TGTGCCAGCAGTGCTCGGGACAGCGCGAACACTGAAGCTTTCTTT.

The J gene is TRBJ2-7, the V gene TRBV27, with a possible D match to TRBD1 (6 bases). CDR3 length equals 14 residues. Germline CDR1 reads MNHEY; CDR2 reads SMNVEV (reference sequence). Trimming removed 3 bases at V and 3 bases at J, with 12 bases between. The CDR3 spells CASSLAMDSYEQYF. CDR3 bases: TGTGCCAGCAGTTTGGCGATGGACAGCTACGAGCAGTACTTC.

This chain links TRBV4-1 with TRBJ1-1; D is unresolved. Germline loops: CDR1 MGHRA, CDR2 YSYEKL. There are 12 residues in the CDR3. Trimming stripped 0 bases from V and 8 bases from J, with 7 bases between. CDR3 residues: CASSQDSIEAFF. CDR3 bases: TGCGCCAGCAGCCAAGATTCCATCGAAGCTTTCTTT.

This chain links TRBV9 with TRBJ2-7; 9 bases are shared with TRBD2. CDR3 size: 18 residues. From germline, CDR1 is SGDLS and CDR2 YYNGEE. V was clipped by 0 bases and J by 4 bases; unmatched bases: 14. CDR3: CASSVATGAGGLVYEQYF. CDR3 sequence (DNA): TGTGCCAGCAGCGTAGCTACCGGAGCGGGGGGTCTCGTGTACGAGCAGTACTTC.

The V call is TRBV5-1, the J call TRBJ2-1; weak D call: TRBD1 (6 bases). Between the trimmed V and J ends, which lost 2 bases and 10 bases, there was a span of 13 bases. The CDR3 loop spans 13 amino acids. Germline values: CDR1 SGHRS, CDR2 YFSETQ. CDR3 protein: CASSLNREGEQFF. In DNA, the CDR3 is TGCGCCAGCAGCTTAAACAGGGAAGGGGAGCAGTTCTTC. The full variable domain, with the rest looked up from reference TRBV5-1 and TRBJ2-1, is KAGVTQTPRYLIKTRGQQVTLSCSPISGHRSVSWYQQTPGQGLQFLFEYFSETQRNKGNFPGRFSGRQFSNSRSEMNVSTLELGDSALYLCASSLNREGEQFFGPGTRLTVL.

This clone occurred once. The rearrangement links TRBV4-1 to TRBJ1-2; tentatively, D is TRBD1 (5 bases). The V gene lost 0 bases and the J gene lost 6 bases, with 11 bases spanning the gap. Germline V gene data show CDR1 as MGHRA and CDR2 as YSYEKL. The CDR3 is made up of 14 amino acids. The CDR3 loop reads CASSQEQVGNGYTF. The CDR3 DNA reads TGCGCCAGCAGCCAAGAACAGGTGGGGAATGGCTACACCTTC.

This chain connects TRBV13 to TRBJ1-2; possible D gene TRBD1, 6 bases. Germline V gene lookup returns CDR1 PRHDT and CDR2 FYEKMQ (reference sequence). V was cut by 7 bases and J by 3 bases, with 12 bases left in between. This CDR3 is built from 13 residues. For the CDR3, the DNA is TGTGCCAGCAAGGAAAACAGGGACTATGGCTACACCTTC. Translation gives CASKENRDYGYTF.

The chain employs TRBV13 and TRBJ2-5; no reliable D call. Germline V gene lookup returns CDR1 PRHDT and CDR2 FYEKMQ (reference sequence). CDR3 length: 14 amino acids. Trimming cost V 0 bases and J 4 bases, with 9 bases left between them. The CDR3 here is CASSLGRGRETQYF. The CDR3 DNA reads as TGTGCCAGCAGCTTAGGGAGAGGTCGAGAGACCCAGTACTTC.

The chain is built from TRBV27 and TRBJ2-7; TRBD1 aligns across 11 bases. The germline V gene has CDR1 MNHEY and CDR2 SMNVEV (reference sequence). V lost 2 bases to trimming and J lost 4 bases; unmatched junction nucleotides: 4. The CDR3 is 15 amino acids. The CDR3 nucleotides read TGTGCCAGCAGTTTAGGACAGGGGGCAGGGTACGAGCAGTACTTC. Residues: CASSLGQGAGYEQYF.

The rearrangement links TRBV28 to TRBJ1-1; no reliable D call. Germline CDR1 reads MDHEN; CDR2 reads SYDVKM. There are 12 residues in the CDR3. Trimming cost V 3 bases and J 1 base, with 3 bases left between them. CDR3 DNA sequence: TGTGCCAGCAGTTTTAGGAACACTGAAGCTTTCTTT. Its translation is CASSFRNTEAFF.

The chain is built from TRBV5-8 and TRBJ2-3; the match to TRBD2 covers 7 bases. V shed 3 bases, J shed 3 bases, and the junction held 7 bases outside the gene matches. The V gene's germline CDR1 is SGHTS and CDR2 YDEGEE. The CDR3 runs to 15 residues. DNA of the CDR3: TGTGCCAGCAGCTGGTTCGGAGCGGGGACAGATACGCAGTATTTT. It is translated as CASSWFGAGTDTQYF.

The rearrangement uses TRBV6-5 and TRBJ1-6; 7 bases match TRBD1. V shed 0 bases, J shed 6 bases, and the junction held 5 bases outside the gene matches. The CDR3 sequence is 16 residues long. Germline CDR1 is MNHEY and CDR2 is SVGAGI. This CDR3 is CASSYSINRGNSPLHF. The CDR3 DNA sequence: TGTGCCAGCAGTTACTCGATCAACAGGGGTAATTCACCCCTCCACTTT.

DNA for the CDR3: TGCAGCACGGAGGGATTTGGCTACACCTTC. This codes for CSTEGFGYTF. This chain joins TRBV29-1 and TRBJ1-2; D is unresolved. Trimming cost V 8 bases and J 7 bases, with 11 bases left between them. Looked up from germline, CDR1 is SQVTM and CDR2 is ANQGSEA. The CDR3 has 10 residues.

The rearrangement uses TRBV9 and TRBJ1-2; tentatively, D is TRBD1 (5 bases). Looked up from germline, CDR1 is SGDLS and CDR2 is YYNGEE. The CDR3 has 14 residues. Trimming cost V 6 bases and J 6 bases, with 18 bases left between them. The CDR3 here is CASTALRAPNGYTF. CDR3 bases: TGTGCCAGCACCGCCCTCAGGGCCCCCAATGGCTACACCTTC.

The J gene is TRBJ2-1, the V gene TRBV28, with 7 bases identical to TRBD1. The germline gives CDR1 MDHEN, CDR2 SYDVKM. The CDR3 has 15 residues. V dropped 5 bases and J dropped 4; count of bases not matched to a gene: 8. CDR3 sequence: CASSLPGQRYNEQFF. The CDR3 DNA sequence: TGTGCCAGCAGTCTACCGGGACAGAGATACAATGAGCAGTTCTTC.

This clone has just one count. The CDR3 here is CSAVDTEAFF. As DNA, the CDR3 is TGCAGCGCAGTGGACACTGAAGCTTTCTTT. The chain is built from TRBV29-1 and TRBJ1-1; no clear D gene. The CDR3 has 10 residues. Trimming left V 7 bases short and J 3 bases short, with 6 bases between. Germline V CDR1 and CDR2: SQVTM, ANQGSEA.